The T cell receptor (beta chain) described here comes from a study of early T cells in non-severe SARS-CoV-2 infection. Study-level background: From unsorted whole blood, bulk RNA was sequenced, and the chains remained unpaired.

Individual cDNA molecules each received unique molecular identifiers attached to them. A single record per CDR3 protein comes from TCRdb applying MiXCR to the 5' RACE reads. The table lists more than 35,000 distinct CDR3 sequences, around 5.7% of them singletons. Details on this clonotype: Antigen: not known. The junction departs from germline at one end; a sequencing error may be responsible.

Overall study results and limits: Clonotype matching in VDJdb favored anti-spike CD8 responses and did not capture private and CD4 specificities.

This TCR came from an adult who was a healthcare worker with PCR-confirmed SARS-CoV-2 infection or an uninfected control (not recorded which). Sequencing input: whole blood.

CDR3 residues: CASSPHLSPLAKNIQNF. The CDR3 nucleotides read TGTGCCAGCAGCCCCCACCTGTCCCCACTAGCCAAAAACATTCAGAACTTC. The chain combines TRBV11-2 with TRBJ2-4, with a possible D match to TRBD2 (6 bases). There are 17 residues in the CDR3. Germline V CDR1 and CDR2: SGHAT, FQNNGV.